The 24 T cell receptor beta chains below were found in one sample sequenced in a study of blood T cell repertoires in COVID-19. Sequencing used immunoSEQ multiplex PCR; TCRdb keeps in-frame clones, though not all of them. The sample holds about 190,000 clones, around 80% seen once. The sequenced sample was peripheral blood. The receptors here all came from a woman between 45 and 65 years old with acute or convalescent COVID-19.

This chain uses TRBV28 with TRBJ2-2; TRBD1 matches at 8 bases. The CDR3 spans 14 residues. V lost 5 bases, J lost 6 bases, and 5 bases stayed unmatched. Germline lookup yields CDR1 MDHEN and CDR2 SYDVKM. CDR3 sequence reads: CASSPQQGAGELFF. Written as DNA, the CDR3 is TGTGCCAGCAGTCCTCAACAGGGGGCCGGGGAGCTGTTTTTT.

V is TRBV4-2 and J is TRBJ1-4, with TRBD1 as a possible D gene (6 bases). The CDR3 spans 16 residues. Trimming stripped 1 base from V and 6 bases from J, with 15 bases between. CDR1 is LGHNA and CDR2 is YNFKEQ in the germline V gene. As DNA, the CDR3 is TGTGCCAGCAGCCAAGGAAGGGGCAGGGGTGATGAAAAACTGTTTTTT. Translation: CASSQGRGRGDEKLFF.

This clone was counted only a few times. The chain couples TRBV7-8 to TRBJ1-5; D call uncertain. Germline V gives CDR1 SGHVS, CDR2 FQNEAQ. Trimming took 6 bases from V and 15 from J, leaving 9 bases between them. The CDR3 sequence is 9 residues long. CDR3 amino acids: CASSPVVHF. As DNA, the CDR3 is TGTGCCAGCAGTCCCGTCGTGCATTTT.

CDR3 nucleotides: TGTGCCAGCAGCTTAGTGGACAGTGCGGCGGAGACCCAGTACTTC. Protein: CASSLVDSAAETQYF. This chain links TRBV7-9 with TRBJ2-5, with D possibly being TRBD1 (6 bases). CDR3 length equals 15 residues. The germline V gene encodes CDR1 SEHNR and CDR2 FQNEAQ (reference sequence). V was shortened by 1 base and J by 5 bases, with 14 bases between the two germline ends.

The gene calls are TRBV19 and TRBJ2-2, with 8 bases matching TRBD2. J lost 0 bases, V lost 5 bases, and 2 bases had no gene match. This CDR3 spans 15 amino acids. Germline V gene sequence: CDR1 LNHDA, CDR2 SQIVND (reference sequence). CDR3 protein: CASSSLAANTGELFF. The CDR3 DNA reads as TGTGCCAGTAGTTCACTAGCGGCGAACACCGGGGAGCTGTTTTTT. Based on the CDR3 plus reference TRBV19 and TRBJ2-2, the full variable domain is DGGITQSPKYLFRKEGQNVTLSCEQNLNHDAMYWYRQDPGQGLRLIYYSQIVNDFQKGDIAEGYSVSREKKESFPLTVTSAQKNPTAFYLCASSSLAANTGELFFGEGSRLTVL.

The chain recombines TRBV3-1 (or the pseudogene TRBV3-2) with TRBJ2-5; D ambiguous. Trimming shortened V by 1 base and J by 4 bases, and 4 bases separated the two germline ends. The CDR3 runs to 12 residues. Germline CDR1 and CDR2: LGHDT and YNNKEL (reference sequence). CDR3 nucleotide sequence: TGTGCCAGCAGCCAAGCTAGAGAGACCCAGTACTTC. The encoded protein is CASSQARETQYF.

The V and J genes are TRBV14 and TRBJ2-1; 8 positions match TRBD1. The CDR3 has 15 amino acids. V shed 1 base, J shed 11 bases, and the junction held 10 bases outside the gene matches. CDR1 and CDR2 from the germline V gene are SGHDN and FVKESK. The CDR3, as DNA: TGTGCCAGCAGCCAAGGAGGGACAGGTGGAATGAAGCAGTTCTTC. This gives the protein CASSQGGTGGMKQFF. Drawing the rest from reference TRBV14 and TRBJ2-1, the complete variable domain is EAGVTQFPSHSVIEKGQTVTLRCDPISGHDNLYWYRRVMGKEIKFLLHFVKESKQDESGMPNNRFLAERTGGTYSTLKVQPAELEDSGVYFCASSQGGTGGMKQFFGPGTRLTVL.

V gene TRBV18 combines with J gene TRBJ2-7, with D possibly TRBD2 on 5 matching bases. Germline V gives CDR1 KGHSH, CDR2 LQKENI. The CDR3 covers 13 residues. Trimming took 6 bases from V and 5 from J, leaving 14 bases between them. The CDR3 region has the DNA TGTGCCAGCTCGCCTTTAACGAGGGACGAGCAGTACTTC. Its protein is CASSPLTRDEQYF.

This clone was seen more than once but under ten times. The chain couples TRBV27 to TRBJ1-1; 8 positions match TRBD1. J was trimmed by 7 bases and V by 1 base; bases with no gene match: 5. This CDR3 has 14 amino acids. Germline loops: CDR1 MNHEY, CDR2 SMNVEV (reference sequence). CDR3 loop: CASSLFQGAGEAFF. The CDR3 coding sequence is TGTGCCAGCAGTTTATTCCAGGGGGCCGGTGAAGCTTTCTTT.

This clone was detected only a few times. The chain combines TRBV6-5 with TRBJ2-7, with 10 bases matching TRBD1. CDR1 and CDR2 (germline): MNHEY, SVGAGI. The ends lost 5 bases at V and 3 bases at J; junction bases unmatched: 7. The CDR3 is 15 amino acids. The CDR3 loop reads CASSTSGTGVYEQYF. The CDR3 DNA reads TGTGCCAGCAGTACCTCCGGGACAGGGGTCTACGAGCAGTACTTC.

The gene calls are TRBV19 and TRBJ1-2; 9 nucleotides line up with TRBD1. V trimming: 7 bases; J trimming: 1 base; junction bases outside the gene matches: 13. Germline V gene lookup returns CDR1 LNHDA and CDR2 SQIVND (reference sequence). The CDR3 sequence is 17 residues long. In nucleotides, the CDR3 is TGTGCCAGTACCCCCCCGGGACAGGGAAGTCTTAACTATGGCTACACCTTC. Its translation: CASTPPGQGSLNYGYTF.

V usage is TRBV5-1 and J usage is TRBJ1-2; 8 bases are a match to TRBD1. The junction had 9 bases not matched to a gene; V was cut back by 0 bases and J by 8 bases. This CDR3 contains 15 residues. Per germline, CDR1 SGHRS and CDR2 YFSETQ. CDR3 sequence reads: CASSLVARGRMGYTF. CDR3 in DNA: TGCGCCAGCAGCTTGGTGGCCAGGGGGCGCATGGGCTACACCTTC.

The gene calls are TRBV10-3 and TRBJ2-1, with 10 nucleotides matching TRBD1. V gave up 2 bases and J gave up 7 bases; unmatched junction bases: 5. In germline, CDR1 is ENHRY, CDR2 SYGVKD. The CDR3 consists of 15 residues. CDR3 in amino acids: CAISERTGGRNEQFF. CDR3 bases: TGTGCCATCAGTGAGCGGACAGGGGGTCGTAATGAGCAGTTCTTC.

The rearrangement uses TRBV10-1 and TRBJ2-1, with TRBD1 matching 7 bases. The germline gives CDR1 WNHNN, CDR2 SYGVQD (reference sequence). CDR3 length equals 14 residues. Trimming took 3 bases from V and 7 from J; bases not matched to a gene: 6. This CDR3 reads CASSERGLRNEQFF. For the CDR3, the DNA is TGCGCCAGCAGTGAAAGGGGGCTAAGAAATGAGCAGTTCTTC.

V gene TRBV20-1 combines with J gene TRBJ2-1, with D uncertain. Germline V gene lookup returns CDR1 DFQATT and CDR2 SNEGSKA (reference sequence). Trimming pared 3 bases from V and 4 bases from J, leaving 13 bases between. The CDR3 spans 14 residues. CDR3 DNA: TGCAGTGCTAGTGACCCCTCCGGGTACAATGAGCAGTTCTTC. It is translated as CSASDPSGYNEQFF.

The rearrangement links TRBV7-8 to TRBJ1-5; 7 bases are shared with TRBD1. With 1 base clipped from V and 5 bases from J, the junction kept 8 bases outside the gene matches. CDR3 length equals 16 residues. The germline V gene has CDR1 SGHVS and CDR2 FQNEAQ. CDR3 bases: TGTGCCAGCAGCTTAGAGGGCAGGGGGTTTTATCAGCCCCAGCATTTT. This codes for CASSLEGRGFYQPQHF.

The genes are TRBV20-1 and TRBJ2-7; no firm D call. This CDR3 contains 11 residues. The V gene lost 7 bases and the J gene lost 1 base, with 8 bases spanning the gap. CDR1 is DFQATT, CDR2 SNEGSKA, per germline (reference sequence). The CDR3 DNA follows: TGCAGTGGGTTGCGGTCCTACGAGCAGTACTTC. Residues: CSGLRSYEQYF.

This chain links TRBV11-2 with TRBJ2-7, with D possibly TRBD2 on 5 matching bases. V was pared by 1 base and J by 3 bases, with 13 bases between. The length of the CDR3 is 15 residues. The germline V gene has CDR1 SGHAT and CDR2 FQNNGV. The CDR3 sequence: CASSLGPSGNYEQYF. The CDR3 nucleotides are TGTGCCAGCAGCTTAGGCCCGTCGGGAAACTACGAGCAGTACTTC.

This chain joins TRBV10-3 and TRBJ1-1; 7 bases align to TRBD1. CDR1 and CDR2 (germline): ENHRY, SYGVKD. After removal of 5 bases from V and 5 bases from J, the junction contained 5 bases not matched to a gene. CDR3 size: 13 residues. CDR3 sequence: CAISTGVETEAFF. The CDR3 DNA follows: TGTGCCATCAGTACAGGGGTAGAAACTGAAGCTTTCTTT.

CDR3 sequence: CASGIIGQYNQPQHF. CDR3 nucleotide sequence: TGTGCCAGCGGGATCATTGGACAGTACAATCAGCCCCAGCATTTT. The V and J genes are TRBV28 and TRBJ1-5; maybe TRBD1 (6 bases). Germline CDR1 is MDHEN and CDR2 is SYDVKM. The ends were cut back, 8 bases at V and 3 bases at J, with 17 bases in the middle. The CDR3 is 15 residues long.

Concerning this clone: Compared with germline, one end of the junction differs, possibly owing to a read error. The J gene is TRBJ1-2, the V gene TRBV3-1 (or the pseudogene TRBV3-2); 8 positions match TRBD1. Germline assignment: CDR1 LGHDT and CDR2 YNNKEL (reference sequence). The CDR3 extends over 16 amino acids. The CDR3 sequence is CASSQVTARGTGSYAF. The CDR3 DNA reads TGTGCCAGCAGCCAAGTCACCGCCCGCGGGACAGGTTCTTACGCCTTC.

This clone was counted once. V usage is TRBV18 and J usage is TRBJ1-5, with 7 bases fitting TRBD1. V trimming: 3 bases; J trimming: 0 bases; junction bases outside the gene matches: 2. Germline V CDR1 and CDR2: KGHSH, LQKENI. The CDR3 is 15 residues long. DNA for the CDR3: TGTGCCAGCTCACCGGGACAGACTAGCAATCAGCCCCAGCATTTT. Amino acids: CASSPGQTSNQPQHF.

V gene TRBV5-1 combines with J gene TRBJ1-2; D is unresolved. Trimming stripped 7 bases from V and 4 bases from J, with 14 bases between. The CDR3 runs to 13 residues. Germline-derived CDR1 and CDR2 are SGHRS and YFSETQ. The CDR3 nucleotides are TGCGCCAGCTCCCGGGAGGAGGGCTATGGCTACACCTTC. It translates to CASSREEGYGYTF.

This chain joins TRBV5-1 and TRBJ1-5; no clear D. There are 15 residues in the CDR3. The V end lost 1 base, the J end lost 3 bases, and 11 bases lay between the germline ends. Germline V gives CDR1 SGHRS, CDR2 YFSETQ. In DNA form, the CDR3 reads TGCGCCAGCAGCTTGTCGGGGAACATCAATCAGCCCCAGCATTTT. As protein: CASSLSGNINQPQHF.